A selection of T cell receptor beta chains follows, all from one sample in a study of T cells in Graves' hyperthyroidism and ophthalmopathy. TCRdb re-derived calls from the multiplex PCR reads in MiXCR, one entry per CDR3 protein. The repertoire has 210,000 or so distinct CDR3 sequences, under 20% of them found once; the top ten carry approximately 50%. Input material: blood. Receptors were obtained from a man aged 50-59 years with Graves' hyperthyroidism. The CDR3 runs from the conserved cysteine through the conserved F or W. Fields, in order: CDR3 protein, CDR3 DNA, J gene, clone size, D gene, V gene. A D gene is named only where the DNA matches it firmly. Only part of the rows carry a size: once, few, many, or a class if the clone is expanded.

CASSSGGPLGGANVLTF | TGTGCCAGCAGTTCGGGCGGTCCCTTAGGTGGGGCCAACGTCCTGACTTTC | TRBJ2-6 | . | . | TRBV25-1
CASSYTGGNTEAFF | TGTGCCAGCAGTTACACAGGGGGGAACACTGAAGCTTTCTTT | TRBJ1-1 | many | TRBD1 | TRBV2
CASSAPAESYNEQFF | TGTGCCAGCAGTGCCCCCGCGGAGTCCTACAATGAGCAGTTCTTC | TRBJ2-1 | many | . | TRBV7-2
CASSQDWKPYEQYF | TGCGCCAGCAGCCAAGACTGGAAACCCTACGAGCAGTACTTC | TRBJ2-7 | . | . | TRBV4-1
CASRPGTSMETQYF | TGTGCCAGCAGACCCGGGACTAGTATGGAGACCCAGTACTTC | TRBJ2-5 | many | TRBD2 | TRBV12-3/TRBV12-4
CASSLISLETQYF | TGTGCCAGCAGCTTAATAAGTTTGGAGACCCAGTACTTC | TRBJ2-5 | few | . | TRBV7-9
CASRPRDSNNYGYTF | TGCGCCAGCAGGCCCCGGGACAGCAATAACTATGGCTACACCTTC | TRBJ1-2 | many | TRBD1 | TRBV5-1
CASSSGTSGYNEQFF | TGTGCCAGCAGTTCCGGGACTAGCGGCTACAATGAGCAGTTCTTC | TRBJ2-1 | many | TRBD2 | TRBV11-2
CASTRTSGTPGMDTQYF | TGTGCCAGCACCAGGACTAGCGGGACCCCAGGGATGGATACGCAGTATTTT | TRBJ2-3 | . | TRBD2 | TRBV27
CSVGVWQADDTQYF | TGCAGCGTTGGGGTGTGGCAAGCTGATGATACGCAGTATTTT | TRBJ2-3 | many | . | TRBV29-1
CASSGGRNTEAFF | TGTGCCAGCTCAGGGGGCCGGAACACTGAAGCTTTCTTT | TRBJ1-1 | many | . | TRBV18
CASSYVEDRGQIILYEQFF | TGTGCCAGCAGTTACGTCGAGGACAGGGGGCAAATTATTCTCTATGAGCAGTTCTTC | TRBJ2-1 | few | TRBD1 | TRBV6-5
CASSYKLSGLAAVGEQYF | TGCGCCAGCAGCTACAAGCTGTCGGGACTAGCGGCAGTCGGGGAGCAGTACTTC | TRBJ2-7 | many | TRBD2 | TRBV5-1
CASSDIQGDYGYTF | TGTGCCAGCAGTGACATACAGGGGGACTATGGCTACACCTTC | TRBJ1-2 | . | TRBD1 | TRBV25-1
CASSPTRGRGNIQYF | TGTGCCAGCAGCCCCACCCGGGGCCGGGGGAACATTCAGTACTTC | TRBJ2-4 | . | . | TRBV3-1
CASSYGTSMETQYF | TGTGCCAGCAGCTACGGGACTAGTATGGAGACCCAGTACTTC | TRBJ2-5 | many | TRBD2 | TRBV7-2
CASSWTGASSGNTIYF | TGTGCCAGCAGTTGGACAGGGGCCTCCTCTGGAAACACCATATATTTT | TRBJ1-3 | . | TRBD1 | TRBV6-5
CASSLVDRGSGANVLTF | TGTGCCAGCAGCTTAGTGGACAGGGGATCTGGGGCCAACGTCCTGACTTTC | TRBJ2-6 | few | TRBD1 | TRBV7-9
CSARRLAEAYNEQFF | TGCAGTGCTAGAAGACTAGCGGAAGCCTACAATGAGCAGTTCTTC | TRBJ2-1 | few | TRBD2 | TRBV20-1
CSAISPGQSSYEQYF | TGCAGTGCTATATCTCCGGGACAGTCTTCCTACGAGCAGTACTTC | TRBJ2-7 | few | TRBD1 | TRBV20-1
CASSSASGIETQYF | TGCGCCAGCAGCTCGGCTAGCGGGATAGAGACCCAGTACTTC | TRBJ2-5 | many | TRBD2 | TRBV5-1
CASSQRTTSDTQYF | TGTGCCAGCAGCCAGAGGACTACCTCGGATACGCAGTATTTT | TRBJ2-3 | few | . | TRBV7-9
CSARENNQPQHF | TGCAGTGCTAGAGAGAACAATCAGCCCCAGCATTTT | TRBJ1-5 | many | . | TRBV20-1
CASSLGEVGTQYF | TGTGCCAGCAGCTTGGGGGAGGTTGGGACCCAGTACTTC | TRBJ2-5 | . | . | TRBV7-9
CASRFITPNTEAFF | TGTGCCAGCAGATTCATTACTCCGAACACTGAAGCTTTCTTT | TRBJ1-1 | many | . | TRBV28
CASSLDGNRGTGNTIYF | TGTGCCAGCAGCTTAGATGGGAACAGGGGTACTGGAAACACCATATATTTT | TRBJ1-3 | . | TRBD1 | TRBV7-2
CSALPQLAGEYEQYF | TGCAGTGCCCTACCCCAACTAGCGGGAGAGTACGAGCAGTACTTC | TRBJ2-7 | many | TRBD2 | TRBV20-1
CASRRTIRSTDTQYF | TGTGCCAGCAGAAGGACTATACGCAGCACAGATACGCAGTATTTT | TRBJ2-3 | few | . | TRBV6-2/TRBV6-3
CASSEMVAGITDTQYF | TGTGCCAGCAGTGAAATGGTGGCAGGGATCACAGATACGCAGTATTTT | TRBJ2-3 | many | . | TRBV6-1
CASSPRQGMADTQYF | TGTGCCAGCAGTCCACGACAGGGTATGGCAGATACGCAGTATTTT | TRBJ2-3 | many | TRBD1 | TRBV28
CASSLNGLAGVSEQFF | TGTGCCAGCAGTCTCAATGGACTAGCGGGAGTTTCTGAGCAGTTCTTC | TRBJ2-1 | many | TRBD2 | TRBV28
CASSHSGQVHEQYF | TGTGCCAGCAGCCACTCGGGACAGGTCCACGAGCAGTACTTC | TRBJ2-7 | many | TRBD1 | TRBV7-9
CASRDTGGGMTEAFF | TGCGCCAGCAGGGATACAGGGGGCGGAATGACTGAAGCTTTCTTT | TRBJ1-1 | . | TRBD1 | TRBV5-1
CSSPLGQGSYEQYF | TGCAGCTCCCCGCTAGGGCAGGGTTCCTACGAGCAGTACTTC | TRBJ2-7 | . | . | TRBV20-1
CASTLLGRGGQGPKGTGELFF | TGTGCCAGCACTCTTTTAGGGCGCGGGGGACAGGGGCCGAAGGGCACCGGGGAGCTGTTTTTT | TRBJ2-2 | . | TRBD1 | TRBV27
CASSPARPVEAFF | TGCGCCAGCAGCCCCGCAAGGCCGGTGGAAGCTTTCTTT | TRBJ1-1 | many | . | TRBV5-1
CSARQAANTGELFF | TGCAGTGCAAGACAGGCTGCGAACACCGGGGAGCTGTTTTTT | TRBJ2-2 | few | . | TRBV20-1
CASRRGIGTDTQYF | TGTGCCAGCAGGCGTGGTATAGGCACAGATACGCAGTATTTT | TRBJ2-3 | few | . | TRBV2